These 25 T cell receptor beta chains came from one sample sequenced in a study of T cells expressing NK-cell markers. Each CDR3 protein gets one entry in TCRdb, which reprocessed the 5' RACE reads and gives no DNA. Found here are some 340,000 distinct CDR3 sequences; the top ten clones hold over 4%. Sequenced: blood T cells: a sorted CD56 or NKG2C T cell subset, CD4+ or CD8+ T cells, or bulk PBMC T cells (not recorded which). The origin of the receptors is a man between 18 and 69 years old in good health.

The chain has TRBV6-2 or TRBV6-3 and TRBJ2-7; TCRdb returns TRBD1, unconfirmable since there is no DNA. CDR1 is MNHEY, CDR2 SVGEGT, per germline. CDR3 length: 15 residues. CDR3 residues: CASSRRDRAIYEQYF.

The V gene is TRBV5-1, the J gene TRBJ2-7; with no DNA, the TCRdb D assignment of TRBD2 cannot be verified. Germline assignment: CDR1 SGHRS and CDR2 YFSETQ. This CDR3 comprises 14 residues. The chain's CDR3 is CASSLGLYNYEQYF.

This chain connects TRBV28 to TRBJ2-7; TCRdb calls TRBD1, which cannot be checked without DNA. CDR1 is MDHEN and CDR2 is SYDVKM in the germline V gene. The CDR3 is 15 residues long. The CDR3 here is CASSFPPGQRYEQYF.

The chain recombines TRBV5-1 with TRBJ2-3. Germline V lookup: CDR1 SGHRS, CDR2 YFSETQ. CDR3 length: 11 residues. CDR3 protein: CASTGTDTQYF.

The chain combines TRBV6-5 with TRBJ2-5. Germline CDR1 reads MNHEY; CDR2 reads SVGAGI. The CDR3 extends over 12 amino acids. CDR3 sequence: CASSYSGETQYF.

This rearrangement joins TRBV3-1 to TRBJ1-3. CDR3 length: 16 residues. Germline lookup yields CDR1 LGHDT and CDR2 YNNKEL (reference sequence). The CDR3 sequence: CASSRTQNTLGNTIYF.

The chain combines TRBV7-9 with TRBJ2-5; TCRdb calls TRBD1, which cannot be checked without DNA. Germline CDR1 is SEHNR and CDR2 is FQNEAQ (reference sequence). The CDR3 covers 15 residues. CDR3 in amino acids: CASSATGIWPETQYF. Drawing the rest from reference TRBV7-9 and TRBJ2-5, the complete variable domain is DTGVSQNPRHKITKRGQNVTFRCDPISEHNRLYWYRQTLGQGPEFLTYFQNEAQLEKSRLLSDRFSAERPKGSFSTLEIQRTEQGDSAMYLCASSATGIWPETQYFGPGTRLLVL.

The chain couples TRBV7-6 to TRBJ2-3; TCRdb gives TRBD2 as the D gene, but with no DNA this cannot be confirmed. Germline V gives CDR1 SGHVS, CDR2 FNYEAQ. The CDR3 is 16 amino acids. The CDR3 protein is CASSKQSGGYTDTQYF.

This chain links TRBV20-1 with TRBJ2-6. Germline assignment: CDR1 DFQATT and CDR2 SNEGSKA (reference sequence). CDR3 length: 14 amino acids. The CDR3 here is CSARESPGANVLTF.

V and J are TRBV18 and TRBJ2-6. Germline V gene sequence: CDR1 KGHSH, CDR2 LQKENI. The CDR3 consists of 15 residues. The CDR3 protein is CASSTGWSGANVLTF.

The chain has TRBV12-3 or TRBV12-4 and TRBJ2-5. The CDR3 has 12 amino acids. The CDR3 sequence is CASSSVQETQYF.

CDR3 region: CASSQGLVDNYGYTF. This chain links TRBV3-1 with TRBJ1-2. Per the germline V gene, CDR1 is LGHDT and CDR2 is YNNKEL (reference sequence). This CDR3 is 15 amino acids long.

The V call is TRBV24-1, the J call TRBJ1-2. The CDR3 totals 14 residues. Per the germline V gene, CDR1 is KGHDR and CDR2 is SFDVKD. The CDR3 here is CATSMPWVNYGYTF.

The rearrangement joins TRBV19 to TRBJ2-7; TCRdb's assignment of TRBD2 cannot be checked, as there is no DNA. CDR1 is LNHDA, CDR2 SQIVND, per germline (reference sequence). The CDR3 length is 17 residues. CDR3 sequence reads: CASSYLGTSGDEYEQYF. Filled out from reference TRBV19 and TRBJ2-7, the complete variable domain reads DGGITQSPKYLFRKEGQNVTLSCEQNLNHDAMYWYRQDPGQGLRLIYYSQIVNDFQKGDIAEGYSVSREKKESFPLTVTSAQKNPTAFYLCASSYLGTSGDEYEQYFGPGTRLTVT.

The chain joins TRBV27 to TRBJ2-2. Germline V gene data show CDR1 as MNHEY and CDR2 as SMNVEV (reference sequence). The CDR3 runs 14 residues. The CDR3 sequence: CASTLARTHGELFF.

J is TRBJ2-1 and V is TRBV14; with no DNA, the TCRdb D assignment of TRBD2 cannot be verified. CDR1 is SGHDN and CDR2 is FVKESK in the germline V gene. The CDR3 is 14 amino acids. The CDR3 loop reads CASSRDLGYNEQFF.

The V and J genes are TRBV7-9 and TRBJ1-3; the D call of TRBD1 rests on TCRdb alone, since no DNA is present to check it. CDR1 is SEHNR and CDR2 is FQNEAQ in the germline V gene (reference sequence). CDR3 length equals 16 residues. The CDR3 loop reads CATSGQATISGNTIYF.

The chain carries TRBV6-2 or TRBV6-3 and TRBJ2-1. CDR1 and CDR2 (germline): MNHEY, SVGEGT. This CDR3 has 12 amino acids. CDR3 amino acids: CASSPIYNEQFF.

The chain recombines TRBV5-4 with TRBJ2-3; no DNA is available, so the TRBD2 call from TCRdb remains unchecked. Germline V gene sequence: CDR1 SGHNT, CDR2 YYREEE (reference sequence). The CDR3 has 16 residues. The CDR3 is CASSSKLATLTDTQYF.

J is TRBJ1-1 and V is TRBV20-1. CDR3 length equals 11 residues. Germline V lookup: CDR1 DFQATT, CDR2 SNEGSKA (reference sequence). CDR3: CSASAQREAFF.

This sequence joins TRBV12-3 or TRBV12-4 and TRBJ2-5; the D call of TRBD1 rests on TCRdb alone, since no DNA is present to check it. There are 15 residues in the CDR3. CDR3 in amino acids: CASSLGAGFGETQYF.

The V gene is TRBV12-3 or TRBV12-4, the J gene TRBJ2-2; TCRdb returns TRBD2, unconfirmable since there is no DNA. This CDR3 contains 13 residues. The CDR3 reads CALAGRNTGELFF.

The chain has TRBV6-1 and TRBJ1-1; TCRdb indicates TRBD1, and absent DNA this call remains unverified. The CDR3 has 15 residues. Germline values: CDR1 MNHNS, CDR2 SASEGT. The CDR3 loop reads CASTYTQGAFTEAFF.

The rearrangement links TRBV5-1 to TRBJ1-2; with no DNA, the TCRdb D assignment of TRBD1 cannot be verified. This CDR3 spans 14 amino acids. Germline assignment: CDR1 SGHRS and CDR2 YFSETQ. The CDR3 region is CASSLSRVGDGYTF.

V and J are TRBV2 and TRBJ2-2; there is no DNA to check the TCRdb D call of TRBD2. The CDR3 is 13 amino acids. Germline loops: CDR1 SNHLY, CDR2 FYNNEI. The CDR3 reads CASRPRLAGELFF.